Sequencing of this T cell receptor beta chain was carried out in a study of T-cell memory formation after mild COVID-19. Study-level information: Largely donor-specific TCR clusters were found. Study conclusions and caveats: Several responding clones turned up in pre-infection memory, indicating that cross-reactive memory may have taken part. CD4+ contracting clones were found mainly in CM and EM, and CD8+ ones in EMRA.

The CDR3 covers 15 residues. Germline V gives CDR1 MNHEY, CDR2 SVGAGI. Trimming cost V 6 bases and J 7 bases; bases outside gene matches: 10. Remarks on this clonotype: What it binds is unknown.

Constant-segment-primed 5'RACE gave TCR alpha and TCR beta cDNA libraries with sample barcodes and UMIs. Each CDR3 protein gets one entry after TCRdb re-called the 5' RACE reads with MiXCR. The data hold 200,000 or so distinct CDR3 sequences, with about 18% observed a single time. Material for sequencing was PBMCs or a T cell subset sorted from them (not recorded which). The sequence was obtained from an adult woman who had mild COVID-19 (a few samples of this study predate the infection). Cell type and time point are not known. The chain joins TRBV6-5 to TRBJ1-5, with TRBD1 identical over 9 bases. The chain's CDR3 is CASRSNRGQGQPQHF. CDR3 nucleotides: TGTGCCAGCAGGTCCAACAGGGGGCAGGGACAGCCCCAGCATTTT.